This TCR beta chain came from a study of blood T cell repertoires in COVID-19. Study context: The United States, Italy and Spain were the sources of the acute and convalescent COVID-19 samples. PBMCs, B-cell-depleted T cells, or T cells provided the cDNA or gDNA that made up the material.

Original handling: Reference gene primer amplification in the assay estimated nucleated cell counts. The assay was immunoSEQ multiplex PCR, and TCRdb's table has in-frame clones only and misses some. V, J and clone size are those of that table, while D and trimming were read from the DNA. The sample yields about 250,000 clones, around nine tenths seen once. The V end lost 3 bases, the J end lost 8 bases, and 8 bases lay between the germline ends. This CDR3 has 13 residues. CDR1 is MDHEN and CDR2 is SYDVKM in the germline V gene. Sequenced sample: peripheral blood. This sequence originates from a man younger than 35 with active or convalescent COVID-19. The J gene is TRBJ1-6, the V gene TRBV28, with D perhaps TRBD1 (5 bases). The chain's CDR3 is CASSFTGDSPLHF. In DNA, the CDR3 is TGTGCCAGCAGTTTCACAGGAGATTCACCCCTCCACTTT.